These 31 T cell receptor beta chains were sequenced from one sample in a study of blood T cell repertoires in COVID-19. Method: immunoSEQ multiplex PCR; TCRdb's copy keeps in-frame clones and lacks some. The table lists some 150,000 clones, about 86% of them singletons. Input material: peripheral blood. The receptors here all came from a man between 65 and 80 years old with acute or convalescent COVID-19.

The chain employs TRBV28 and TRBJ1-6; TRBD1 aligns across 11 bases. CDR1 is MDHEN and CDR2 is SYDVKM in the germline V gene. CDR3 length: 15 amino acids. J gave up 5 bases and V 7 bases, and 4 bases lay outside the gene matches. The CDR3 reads CASKVGQGDNSPLHF. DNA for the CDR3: TGTGCCAGCAAAGTGGGACAGGGGGATAATTCACCCCTCCACTTT.

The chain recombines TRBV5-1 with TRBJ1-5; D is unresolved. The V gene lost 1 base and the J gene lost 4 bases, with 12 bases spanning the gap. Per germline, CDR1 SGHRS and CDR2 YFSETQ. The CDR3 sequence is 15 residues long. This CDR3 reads CASSLSSGNNQPQHF. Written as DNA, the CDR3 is TGCGCCAGCAGCTTGTCGTCGGGGAATAATCAGCCCCAGCATTTT. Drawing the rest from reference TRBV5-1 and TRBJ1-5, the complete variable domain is KAGVTQTPRYLIKTRGQQVTLSCSPISGHRSVSWYQQTPGQGLQFLFEYFSETQRNKGNFPGRFSGRQFSNSRSEMNVSTLELGDSALYLCASSLSSGNNQPQHFGDGTRLSIL.

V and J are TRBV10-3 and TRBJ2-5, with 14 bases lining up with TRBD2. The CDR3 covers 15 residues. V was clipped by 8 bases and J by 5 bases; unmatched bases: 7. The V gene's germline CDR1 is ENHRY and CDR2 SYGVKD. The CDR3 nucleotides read TGTGCCATCTGGCCGGGACTAGCGGGAGATGAGACCCAGTACTTC. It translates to CAIWPGLAGDETQYF.

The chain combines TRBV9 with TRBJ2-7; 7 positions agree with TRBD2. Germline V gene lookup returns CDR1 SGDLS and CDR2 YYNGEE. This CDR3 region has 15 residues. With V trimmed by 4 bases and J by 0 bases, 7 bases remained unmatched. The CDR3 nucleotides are TGTGCCAGCAGCTTTACTAGCGACTTCTCCTACGAGCAGTACTTC. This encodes CASSFTSDFSYEQYF.

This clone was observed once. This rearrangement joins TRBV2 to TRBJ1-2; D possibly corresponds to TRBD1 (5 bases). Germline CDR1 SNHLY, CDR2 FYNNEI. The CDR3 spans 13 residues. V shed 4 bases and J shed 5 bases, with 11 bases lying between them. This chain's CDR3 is CASSVETAYGYTF. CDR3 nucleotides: TGTGCCAGCAGTGTGGAGACAGCATATGGCTACACCTTC.

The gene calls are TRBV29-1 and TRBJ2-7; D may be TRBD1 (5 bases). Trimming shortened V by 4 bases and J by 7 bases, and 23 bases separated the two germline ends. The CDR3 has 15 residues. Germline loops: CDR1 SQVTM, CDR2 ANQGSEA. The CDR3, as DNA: TGCAGCGTTGCCTCGCTCCCCCAGGGTTCAGGTGAGCAGTACTTC. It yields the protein CSVASLPQGSGEQYF.

CDR3: CAWSVKEGGRYGYTF. For the CDR3, the DNA is TGTGCCTGGAGTGTTAAAGAGGGTGGTCGGTATGGCTACACCTTC. J is TRBJ1-2 and V is TRBV30; D gene uncertain. Germline loops: CDR1 GTSNPN, CDR2 SVGIG (reference sequence). V gave up 0 bases and J gave up 5 bases, with 16 bases separating them. The CDR3 contains 15 residues. Supplemented by reference TRBV30 and TRBJ1-2, the full variable domain reads SQTIHQWPATLVQPVGSPLSLECTVEGTSNPNLYWYRQAAGRGLQLLFYSVGIGQISSEVPQNLSASRPQDRQFILSSKKLLLSDSGFYLCAWSVKEGGRYGYTFGSGTRLTVV.

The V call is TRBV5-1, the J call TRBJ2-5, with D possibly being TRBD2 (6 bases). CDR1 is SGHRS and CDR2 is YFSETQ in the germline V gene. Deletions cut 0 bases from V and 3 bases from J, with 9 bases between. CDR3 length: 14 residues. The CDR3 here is CASSLVGGEETQYF. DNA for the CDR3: TGCGCCAGCAGCTTGGTTGGAGGGGAAGAGACCCAGTACTTC.

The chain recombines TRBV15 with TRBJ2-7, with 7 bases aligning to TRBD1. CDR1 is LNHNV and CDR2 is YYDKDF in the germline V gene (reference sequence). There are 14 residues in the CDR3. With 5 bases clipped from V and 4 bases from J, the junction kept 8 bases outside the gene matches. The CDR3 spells CATSVGDSRYEQYF. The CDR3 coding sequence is TGTGCCACCAGCGTTGGGGACAGCAGGTACGAGCAGTACTTC.

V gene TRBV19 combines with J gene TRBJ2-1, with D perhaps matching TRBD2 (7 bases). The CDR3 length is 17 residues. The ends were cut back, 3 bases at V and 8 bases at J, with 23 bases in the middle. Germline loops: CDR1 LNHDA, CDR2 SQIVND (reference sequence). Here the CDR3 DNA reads TGTGCCAGTAGTATCGGACAGCGGGGACTCCCTAGGGATGAGCAGTTCTTC. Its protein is CASSIGQRGLPRDEQFF.

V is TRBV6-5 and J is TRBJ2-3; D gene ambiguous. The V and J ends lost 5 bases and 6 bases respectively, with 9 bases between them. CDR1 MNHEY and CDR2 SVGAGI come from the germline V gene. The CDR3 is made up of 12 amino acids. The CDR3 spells CASSQLLDTQYF. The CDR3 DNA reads TGTGCCAGCAGTCAACTTTTGGATACGCAGTATTTT.

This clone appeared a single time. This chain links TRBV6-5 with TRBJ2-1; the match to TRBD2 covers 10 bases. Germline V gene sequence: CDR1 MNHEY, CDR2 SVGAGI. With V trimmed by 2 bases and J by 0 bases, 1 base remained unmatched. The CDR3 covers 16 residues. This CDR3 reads CASSYASGSSYNEQFF. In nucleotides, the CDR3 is TGTGCCAGCAGTTACGCTAGCGGGAGCTCCTACAATGAGCAGTTCTTC.

CDR3 residues: CASSFIGTGGIGAFF. The CDR3 coding sequence is TGTGCCAGCAGCTTCATCGGGACAGGGGGAATCGGGGCTTTCTTT. The V call is TRBV5-5, the J call TRBJ1-1, with TRBD1 matching 11 bases. The CDR3 is 15 amino acids. The V and J ends lost 2 bases and 11 bases, in that order; junction bases with no gene match: 11. Germline lookup yields CDR1 SGHKS and CDR2 YYEKEE (reference sequence).

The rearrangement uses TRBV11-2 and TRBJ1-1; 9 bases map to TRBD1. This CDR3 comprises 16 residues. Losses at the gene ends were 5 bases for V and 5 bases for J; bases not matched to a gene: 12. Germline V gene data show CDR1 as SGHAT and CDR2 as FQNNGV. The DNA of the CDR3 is TGTGCCAGCAGCCCAGGGAACAGGGGGCTCGGAACTGAAGCTTTCTTT. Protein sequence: CASSPGNRGLGTEAFF.

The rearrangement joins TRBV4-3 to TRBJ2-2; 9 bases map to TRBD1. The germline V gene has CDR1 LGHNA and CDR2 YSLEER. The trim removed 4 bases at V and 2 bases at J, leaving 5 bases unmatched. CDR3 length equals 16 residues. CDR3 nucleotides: TGCGCCAGCAGCCTCCACAGGGGGCTTAACACCGGGGAGCTGTTTTTT. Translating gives CASSLHRGLNTGELFF.

The CDR3 region is CASTPGGGQGVFSPLHF. For the CDR3, the DNA is TGTGCCAGCACCCCAGGGGGGGGACAGGGCGTTTTTTCACCCCTCCACTTT. This sequence joins TRBV7-8 and TRBJ1-6; 9 nucleotides align to TRBD1. The ends lost 7 bases at V and 9 bases at J; junction bases unmatched: 16. The CDR3 spans 17 residues. Germline-derived CDR1 and CDR2 are SGHVS and FQNEAQ.

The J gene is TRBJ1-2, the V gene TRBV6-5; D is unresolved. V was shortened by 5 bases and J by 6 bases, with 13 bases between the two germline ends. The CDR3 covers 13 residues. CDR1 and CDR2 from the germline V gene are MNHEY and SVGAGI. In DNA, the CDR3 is TGTGCCAGCAGTCTGGGCAGCCCCGATGGCTACACCTTC. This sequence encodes CASSLGSPDGYTF.

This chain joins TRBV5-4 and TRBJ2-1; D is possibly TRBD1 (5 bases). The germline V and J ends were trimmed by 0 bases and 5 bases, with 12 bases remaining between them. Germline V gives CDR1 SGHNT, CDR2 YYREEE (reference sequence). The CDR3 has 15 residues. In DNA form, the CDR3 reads TGTGCCAGCAGCTTGGAAGGGGTCCGGAACAATGAGCAGTTCTTC. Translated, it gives CASSLEGVRNNEQFF.

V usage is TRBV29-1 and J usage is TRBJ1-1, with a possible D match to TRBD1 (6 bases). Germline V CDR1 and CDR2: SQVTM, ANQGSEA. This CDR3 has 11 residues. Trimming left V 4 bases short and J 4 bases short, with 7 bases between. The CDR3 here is CSVARGTEAFF. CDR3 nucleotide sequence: TGCAGCGTTGCCAGGGGCACTGAAGCTTTCTTT.

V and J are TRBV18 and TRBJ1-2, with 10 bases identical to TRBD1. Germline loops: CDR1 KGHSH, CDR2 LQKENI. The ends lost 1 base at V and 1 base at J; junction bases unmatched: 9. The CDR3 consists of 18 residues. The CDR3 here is CASSPLPGQGKVNYGYTF. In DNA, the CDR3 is TGTGCCAGCTCACCACTTCCGGGACAGGGGAAGGTTAACTATGGCTACACCTTC.

The CDR3 sequence is CASNPSGSSYNEQFF. The CDR3 region has the DNA TGTGCCAGCAACCCTAGCGGGAGCTCCTACAATGAGCAGTTCTTC. The chain joins TRBV6-2 or TRBV6-3 to TRBJ2-1; 10 nucleotides line up with TRBD2. V trimming: 7 bases; J trimming: 0 bases; junction bases outside the gene matches: 3. From germline, CDR1 is MNHEY and CDR2 SVGEGT. The length of the CDR3 is 15 residues.

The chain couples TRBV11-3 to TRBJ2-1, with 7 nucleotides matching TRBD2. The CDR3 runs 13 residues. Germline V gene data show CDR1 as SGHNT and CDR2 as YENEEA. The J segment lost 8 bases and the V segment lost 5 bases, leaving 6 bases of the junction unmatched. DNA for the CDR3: TGTGCCAGCAGCAAGACTAGCCTTGATGAGCAGTTCTTC. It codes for CASSKTSLDEQFF.

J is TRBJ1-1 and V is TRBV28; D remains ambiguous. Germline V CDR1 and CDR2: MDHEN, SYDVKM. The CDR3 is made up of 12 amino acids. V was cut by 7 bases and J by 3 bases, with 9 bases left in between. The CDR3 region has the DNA TGTGCCAGCACCGAGGAGTACACTGAAGCTTTCTTT. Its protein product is CASTEEYTEAFF.

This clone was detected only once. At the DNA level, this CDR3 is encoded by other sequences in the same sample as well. CDR3 coding DNA: TGTGCCAGTAGAGCGACAGGGGGAAACACTGAAGCTTTCTTT. This sequence encodes CASRATGGNTEAFF. The rearrangement uses TRBV19 and TRBJ1-1; TRBD1 matches 9 bases. This CDR3 has 14 amino acids. J was trimmed by 2 bases and V by 6 bases; bases with no gene match: 4. CDR1 is LNHDA, CDR2 SQIVND, per germline (reference sequence). The full variable domain, rest sourced from reference TRBV19 and TRBJ1-1, is DGGITQSPKYLFRKEGQNVTLSCEQNLNHDAMYWYRQDPGQGLRLIYYSQIVNDFQKGDIAEGYSVSREKKESFPLTVTSAQKNPTAFYLCASRATGGNTEAFFGQGTRLTVV.

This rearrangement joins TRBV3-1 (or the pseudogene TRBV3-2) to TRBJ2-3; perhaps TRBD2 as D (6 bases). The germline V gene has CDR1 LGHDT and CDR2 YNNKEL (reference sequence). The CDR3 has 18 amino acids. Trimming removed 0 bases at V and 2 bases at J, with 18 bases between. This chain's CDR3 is CASSQESKGLPITDTQYF. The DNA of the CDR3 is TGTGCCAGCAGCCAAGAAAGCAAGGGACTTCCTATCACAGATACGCAGTATTTT.

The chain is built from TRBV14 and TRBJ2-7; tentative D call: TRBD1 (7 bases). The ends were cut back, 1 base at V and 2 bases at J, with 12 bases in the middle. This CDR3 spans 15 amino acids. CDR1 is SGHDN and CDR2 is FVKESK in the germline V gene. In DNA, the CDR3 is TGTGCCAGCAGCCAAGCCAGGGGGGCCGCCTACGAGCAGTACTTC. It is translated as CASSQARGAAYEQYF. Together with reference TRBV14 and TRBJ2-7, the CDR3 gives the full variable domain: EAGVTQFPSHSVIEKGQTVTLRCDPISGHDNLYWYRRVMGKEIKFLLHFVKESKQDESGMPNNRFLAERTGGTYSTLKVQPAELEDSGVYFCASSQARGAAYEQYFGPGTRLTVT.

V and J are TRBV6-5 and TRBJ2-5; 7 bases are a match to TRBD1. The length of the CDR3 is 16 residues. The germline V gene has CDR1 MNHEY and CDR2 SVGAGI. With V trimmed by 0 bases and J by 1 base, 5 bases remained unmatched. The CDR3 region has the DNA TGTGCCAGCAGTTACTCTCCGGGACAGCTCCAAGAGACCCAGTACTTC. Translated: CASSYSPGQLQETQYF.

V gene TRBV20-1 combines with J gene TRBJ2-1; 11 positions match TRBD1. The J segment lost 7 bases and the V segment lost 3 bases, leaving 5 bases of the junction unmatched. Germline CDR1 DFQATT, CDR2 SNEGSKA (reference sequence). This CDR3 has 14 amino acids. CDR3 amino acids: CSASLDRGLNEQFF. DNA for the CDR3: TGCAGTGCTAGTTTGGACAGGGGGCTGAATGAGCAGTTCTTC.

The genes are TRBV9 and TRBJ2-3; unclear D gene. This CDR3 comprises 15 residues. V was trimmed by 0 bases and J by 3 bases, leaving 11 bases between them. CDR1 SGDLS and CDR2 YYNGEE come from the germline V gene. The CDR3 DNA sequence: TGTGCCAGCAGCGTAGAACTTGCCTCAACAGATACGCAGTATTTT. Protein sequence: CASSVELASTDTQYF.

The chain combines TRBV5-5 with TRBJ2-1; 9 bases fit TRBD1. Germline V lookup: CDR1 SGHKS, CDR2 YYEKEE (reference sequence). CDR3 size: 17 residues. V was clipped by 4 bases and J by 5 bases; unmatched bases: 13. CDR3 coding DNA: TGTGCCAGCAGCACGACCGGGACAGGGATGTGGGACAATGAGCAGTTCTTC. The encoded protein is CASSTTGTGMWDNEQFF.

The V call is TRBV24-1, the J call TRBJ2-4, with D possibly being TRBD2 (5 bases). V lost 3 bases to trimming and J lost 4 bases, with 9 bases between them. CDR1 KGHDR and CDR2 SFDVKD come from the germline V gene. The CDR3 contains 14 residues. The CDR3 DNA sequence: TGTGCCACCAGTGATAGAGGGTCAAAAAACATTCAGTACTTC. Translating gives CATSDRGSKNIQYF.